This T cell receptor (beta chain) appears in the sequencing data of a study of blood T cell repertoires in COVID-19. Study background: Samples representing acute and convalescent COVID-19 were sourced from the United States, Italy and Spain. From T cells, B-cell-depleted T cells, or PBMCs came the material, which was cDNA or gDNA.

In the authors' workflow: Reference gene primers were amplified, and this amplification served to estimate nucleated cell counts. Data came from immunoSEQ multiplex PCR; TCRdb stores just in-frame clones and leaves some out. The DNA was the basis for D and trimming; V, J and clone size are from that table. Of more than 25,000 clones listed, roughly 90% are singletons. Germline V gene data show CDR1 as LGHNA and CDR2 as YNFKEQ. There are 14 residues in the CDR3. V lost 2 bases to trimming and J lost 0 bases, with 5 bases between them. Sequenced material: peripheral blood. The receptor was isolated from a woman between 40 and 50 years old with active or convalescent COVID-19. This chain connects TRBV4-2 to TRBJ1-3; D is ambiguous. The CDR3 nucleotides read TGTGCCAGCAGCCAACAGGCCTCTGGAAACACCATATATTTT. It codes for CASSQQASGNTIYF.